The clone carrying this T cell receptor (beta chain) was detected only once. Germline V gene data show CDR1 as SEHNR and CDR2 as FQNEAQ (reference sequence). This CDR3 contains 10 residues. V was shortened by 7 bases and J by 7 bases, with 4 bases between the two germline ends. This sample is part of a study of shared clonotypes between healthy human individuals. The repertoire was sequenced with immunoSEQ multiplex PCR; TCRdb's copy has only in-frame clones and lacks some. This table has around 2,000,000 clones, 90% to 95% appearing once. The sequenced material came from naive CD4+ T cells sorted from blood. Subset meaning: CD45RA+ positively selected. The chain employs TRBV7-9 and TRBJ2-2; D call uncertain. The receptor's source is a man aged 18 to 35 in good health. This CDR3 reads CASNRGELFF. The CDR3 nucleotides are TGTGCCAGCAACCGCGGGGAGCTGTTTTTT.